This T cell receptor beta chain was captured in a study of T cell responses to AZD1222 COVID-19 vaccine. Notes on the study in general: Spike-specific TCR breadth rose after two AZD1222 doses, and depth rose as well. Sampled repertoires all dated from after the peak T cell response. Females outnumbered males among donors, who were mostly white British; clonal diversity was possibly underestimated.

Produced via immunoSEQ multiplex PCR; TCRdb's table is partial and in-frame only. Seen here are 95,000 to 150,000 clones, roughly 90% observed once, and the top ten hold 7.5% to 9.5%. As to this clone: Antigen unknown.

Trimming cost V 2 bases and J 2 bases, with 15 bases left between them. CDR3 length: 16 amino acids. Germline V gene data show CDR1 as SGHTA and CDR2 as FQGNSA. The starting material was peripheral blood, obtained on day 0 of AZD1222 vaccination. The sequence was collected from an adult in good health. V is TRBV7-2 and J is TRBJ1-1; tentative D call: TRBD1 (5 bases). Here the CDR3 DNA reads TGTGCCAGCAGCTTATATCGGACAAGCCGAAACACTGAAGCTTTCTTT. It is translated as CASSLYRTSRNTEAFF. The full variable domain, its missing parts supplied by reference TRBV7-2 and TRBJ1-1, is GAGVSQSPSNKVTEKGKDVELRCDPISGHTALYWYRQSLGQGLEFLIYFQGNSAPDKSGLPSDRFSAERTGGSVSTLTIQRTQQEDSAVYLCASSLYRTSRNTEAFFGQGTRLTVV.